This paragraph covers one T cell receptor (beta chain) sequence. This record belongs to a study of human thymus T cells. Germline values: CDR1 MNHNY, CDR2 SVGAGI (reference sequence). Trimming removed 6 bases from V and 7 bases from J; junction bases left unmatched: 6. This CDR3 spans 14 amino acids. Here immunoSEQ multiplex PCR was the method, and the copy in TCRdb shows in-frame clones only, minus some. The sample carries roughly 130,000 clones, around 94% recorded once. Thymus was obtained from resections taken during corrective heart surgery. The receptor's source is a boy under three years old with a congenital heart defect but otherwise immunologically healthy. The rearrangement links TRBV6-6 to TRBJ1-4; 9 bases are shared with TRBD1. The specimen sequenced was thymus tissue. The CDR3 reads CASSNRTGVEKLFF. The CDR3 nucleotides read TGTGCCAGCAGCAACCGGACAGGGGTTGAAAAACTGTTTTTT.